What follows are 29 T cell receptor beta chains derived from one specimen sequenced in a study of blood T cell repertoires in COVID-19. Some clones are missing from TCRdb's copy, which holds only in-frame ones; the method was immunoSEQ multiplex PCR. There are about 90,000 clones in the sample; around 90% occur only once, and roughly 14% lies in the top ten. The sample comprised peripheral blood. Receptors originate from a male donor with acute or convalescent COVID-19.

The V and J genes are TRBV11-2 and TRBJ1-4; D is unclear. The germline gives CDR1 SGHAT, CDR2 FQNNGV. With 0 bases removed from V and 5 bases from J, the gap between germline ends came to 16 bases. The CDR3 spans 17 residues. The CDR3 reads CASSLERSRVPNEKLFF. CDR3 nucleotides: TGTGCCAGCAGCTTAGAAAGATCCCGGGTACCAAATGAAAAACTGTTTTTT.

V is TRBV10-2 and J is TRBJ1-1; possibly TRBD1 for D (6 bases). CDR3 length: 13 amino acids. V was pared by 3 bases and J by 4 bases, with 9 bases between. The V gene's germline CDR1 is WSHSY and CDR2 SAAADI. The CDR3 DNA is TGCGCCAGCAGTGATCTAGGGGGCACTGAAGCTTTCTTT. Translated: CASSDLGGTEAFF.

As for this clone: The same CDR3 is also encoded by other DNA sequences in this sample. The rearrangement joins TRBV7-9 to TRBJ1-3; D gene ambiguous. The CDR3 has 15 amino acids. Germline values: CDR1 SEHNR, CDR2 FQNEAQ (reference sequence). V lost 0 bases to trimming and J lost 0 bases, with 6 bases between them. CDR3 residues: CASSLAAASGNTIYF. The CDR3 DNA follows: TGTGCCAGCAGCTTAGCAGCGGCCTCTGGAAACACCATATATTTT.

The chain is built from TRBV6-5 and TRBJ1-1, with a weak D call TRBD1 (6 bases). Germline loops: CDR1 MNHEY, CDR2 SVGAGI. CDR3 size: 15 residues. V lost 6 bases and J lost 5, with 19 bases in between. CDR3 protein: CASSRQGGGRTEAFF. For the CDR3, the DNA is TGTGCCAGCAGCCGCCAGGGAGGGGGTAGGACTGAAGCTTTCTTT.

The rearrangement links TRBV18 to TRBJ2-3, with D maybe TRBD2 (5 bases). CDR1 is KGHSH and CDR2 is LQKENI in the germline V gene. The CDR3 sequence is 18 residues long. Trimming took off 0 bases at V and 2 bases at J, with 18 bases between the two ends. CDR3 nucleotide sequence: TGTGCCAGCTCACCACCCTACGCTTATGCGGACTCCACAGATACGCAGTATTTT. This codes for CASSPPYAYADSTDTQYF.

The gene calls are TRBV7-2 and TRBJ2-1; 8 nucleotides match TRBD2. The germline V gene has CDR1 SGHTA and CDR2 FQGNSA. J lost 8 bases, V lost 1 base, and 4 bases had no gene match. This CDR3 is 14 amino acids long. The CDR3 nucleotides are TGTGCCAGCAGCTTAGTTCTCGGGGGGGATGAGCAGTTCTTC. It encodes CASSLVLGGDEQFF. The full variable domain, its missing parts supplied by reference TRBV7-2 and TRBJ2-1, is GAGVSQSPSNKVTEKGKDVELRCDPISGHTALYWYRQSLGQGLEFLIYFQGNSAPDKSGLPSDRFSAERTGGSVSTLTIQRTQQEDSAVYLCASSLVLGGDEQFFGPGTRLTVL.

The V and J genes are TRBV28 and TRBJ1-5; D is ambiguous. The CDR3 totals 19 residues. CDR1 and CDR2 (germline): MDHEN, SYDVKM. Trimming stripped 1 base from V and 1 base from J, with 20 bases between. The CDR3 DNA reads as TGTGCCAGCAGTTTATTCCCCCCTGGACGGGATATCAGCAATCAGCCCCAGCATTTT. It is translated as CASSLFPPGRDISNQPQHF. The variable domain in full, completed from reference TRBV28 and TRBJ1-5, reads DVKVTQSSRYLVKRTGEKVFLECVQDMDHENMFWYRQDPGLGLRLIYFSYDVKMKEKGDIPEGYSVSREKKERFSLILESASTNQTSMYLCASSLFPPGRDISNQPQHFGDGTRLSIL.

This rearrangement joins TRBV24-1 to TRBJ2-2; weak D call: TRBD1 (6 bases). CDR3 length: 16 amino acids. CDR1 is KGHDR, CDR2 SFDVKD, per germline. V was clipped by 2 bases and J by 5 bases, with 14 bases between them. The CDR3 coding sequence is TGTGCCACCAGTGATTATTGGGGGCAGAATACCGGGGAGCTGTTTTTT. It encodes CATSDYWGQNTGELFF.

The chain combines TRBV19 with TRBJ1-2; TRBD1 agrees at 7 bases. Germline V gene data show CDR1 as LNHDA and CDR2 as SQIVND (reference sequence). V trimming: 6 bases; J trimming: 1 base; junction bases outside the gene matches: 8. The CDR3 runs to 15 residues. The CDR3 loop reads CASRLGQAVNYGYTF. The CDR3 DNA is TGTGCCAGTAGGCTCGGACAGGCCGTTAACTATGGCTACACCTTC.

CDR3 amino acids: CASSPDGTMNTEAFF. CDR3 DNA sequence: TGTGCCAGCAGCCCCGATGGGACAATGAACACTGAAGCTTTCTTT. This chain connects TRBV7-9 to TRBJ1-1, with a weak D call TRBD1 (6 bases). Between the trimmed V and J ends, which lost 5 bases and 0 bases, there was a span of 13 bases. This CDR3 is built from 15 residues. Germline lookup yields CDR1 SEHNR and CDR2 FQNEAQ (reference sequence).

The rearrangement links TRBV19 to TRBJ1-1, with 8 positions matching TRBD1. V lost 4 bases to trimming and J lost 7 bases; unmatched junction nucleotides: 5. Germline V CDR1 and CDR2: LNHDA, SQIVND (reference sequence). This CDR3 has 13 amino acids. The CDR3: CASSTRGQDEAFF. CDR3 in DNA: TGTGCCAGTAGTACCAGGGGGCAGGATGAAGCTTTCTTT.

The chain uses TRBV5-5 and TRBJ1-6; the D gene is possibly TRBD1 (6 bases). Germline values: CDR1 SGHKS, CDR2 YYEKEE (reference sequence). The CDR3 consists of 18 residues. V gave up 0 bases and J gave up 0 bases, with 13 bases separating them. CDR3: CASSLAGQGSSYNSPLHF. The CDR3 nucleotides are TGTGCCAGCAGCTTGGCCGGGCAGGGGAGCTCCTATAATTCACCCCTCCACTTT.

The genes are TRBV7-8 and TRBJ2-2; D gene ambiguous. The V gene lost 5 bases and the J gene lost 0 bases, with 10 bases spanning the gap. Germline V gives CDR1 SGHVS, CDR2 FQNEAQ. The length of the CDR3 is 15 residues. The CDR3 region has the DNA TGTGCCAGCAGCCCCCGTACATCGAACACCGGGGAGCTGTTTTTT. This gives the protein CASSPRTSNTGELFF.

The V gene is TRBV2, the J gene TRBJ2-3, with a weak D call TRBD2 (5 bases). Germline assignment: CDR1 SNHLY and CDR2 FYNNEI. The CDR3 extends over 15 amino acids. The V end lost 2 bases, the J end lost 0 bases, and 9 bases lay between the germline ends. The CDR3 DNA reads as TGTGCCAGCAGTGAACAGACTACTAGCACAGATACGCAGTATTTT. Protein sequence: CASSEQTTSTDTQYF. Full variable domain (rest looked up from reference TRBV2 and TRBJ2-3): EPEVTQTPSHQVTQMGQEVILRCVPISNHLYFYWYRQILGQKVEFLVSFYNNEISEKSEIFDDQFSVERPDGSNFTLKIRSTKLEDSAMYFCASSEQTTSTDTQYFGPGTRLTVL.

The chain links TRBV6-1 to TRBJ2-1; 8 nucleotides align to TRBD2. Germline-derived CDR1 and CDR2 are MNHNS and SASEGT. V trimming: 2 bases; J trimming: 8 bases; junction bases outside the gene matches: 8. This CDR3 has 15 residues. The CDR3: CASSELAGGPDEQFF. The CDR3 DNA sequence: TGTGCCAGCAGTGAACTCGCGGGGGGCCCCGATGAGCAGTTCTTC.

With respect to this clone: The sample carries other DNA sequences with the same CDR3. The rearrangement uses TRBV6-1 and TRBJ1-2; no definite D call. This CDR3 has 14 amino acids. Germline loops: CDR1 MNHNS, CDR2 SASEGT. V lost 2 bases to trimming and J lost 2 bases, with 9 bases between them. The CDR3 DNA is TGTGCCAGCAGTGAAAACCGGGGAAACTATGGCTACACCTTC. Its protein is CASSENRGNYGYTF.

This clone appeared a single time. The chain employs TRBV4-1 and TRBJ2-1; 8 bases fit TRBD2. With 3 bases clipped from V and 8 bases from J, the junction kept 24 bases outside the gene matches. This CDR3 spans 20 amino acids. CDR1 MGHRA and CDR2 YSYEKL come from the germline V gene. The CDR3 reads CASSHTALRVQRGKMDEQFF. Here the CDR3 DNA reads TGCGCCAGCAGCCACACAGCCCTTCGAGTTCAGCGGGGGAAGATGGATGAGCAGTTCTTC.

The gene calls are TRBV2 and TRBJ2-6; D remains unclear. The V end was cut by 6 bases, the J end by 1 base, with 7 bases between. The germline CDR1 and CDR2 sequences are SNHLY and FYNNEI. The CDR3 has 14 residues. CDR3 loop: CASRQLSGANVLTF. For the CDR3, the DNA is TGTGCCAGCAGACAGTTGTCTGGGGCCAACGTCCTGACTTTC.

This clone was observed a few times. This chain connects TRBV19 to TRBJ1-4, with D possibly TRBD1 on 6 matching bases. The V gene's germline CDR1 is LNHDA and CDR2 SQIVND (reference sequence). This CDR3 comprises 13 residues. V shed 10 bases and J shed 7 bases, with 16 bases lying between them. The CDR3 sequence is CATSGTSGEKLFF. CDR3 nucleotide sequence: TGTGCCACTTCCGGGACAAGCGGTGAAAAACTGTTTTTT.

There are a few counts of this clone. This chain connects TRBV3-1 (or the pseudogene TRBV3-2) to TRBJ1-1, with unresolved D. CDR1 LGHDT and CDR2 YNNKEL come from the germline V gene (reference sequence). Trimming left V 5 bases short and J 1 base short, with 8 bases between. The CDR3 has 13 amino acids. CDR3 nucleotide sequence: TGTGCCAGCAGCTTCCGGGGGAACACTGAAGCTTTCTTT. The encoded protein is CASSFRGNTEAFF.

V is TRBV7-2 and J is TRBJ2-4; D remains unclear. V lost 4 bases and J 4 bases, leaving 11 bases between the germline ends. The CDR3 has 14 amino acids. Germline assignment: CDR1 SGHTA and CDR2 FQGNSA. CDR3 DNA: TGTGCCAGCAGCTCCTCCACTGTTAAAAACATTCAGTACTTC. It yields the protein CASSSSTVKNIQYF.

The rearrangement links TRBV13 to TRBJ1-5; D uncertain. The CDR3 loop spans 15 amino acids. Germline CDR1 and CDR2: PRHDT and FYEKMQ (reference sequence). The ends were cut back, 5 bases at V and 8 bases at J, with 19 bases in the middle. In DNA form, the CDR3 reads TGTGCCAGCAGCCTTAGGGCCCGGACCGGGGAGCCCCAGCATTTT. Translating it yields CASSLRARTGEPQHF.

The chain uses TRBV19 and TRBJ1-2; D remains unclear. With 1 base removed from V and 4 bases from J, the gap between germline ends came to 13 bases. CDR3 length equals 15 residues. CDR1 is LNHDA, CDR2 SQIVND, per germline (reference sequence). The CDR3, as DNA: TGTGCCAGTAGTATAGCCCGCAGCGGAGGCTATGGCTACACCTTC. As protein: CASSIARSGGYGYTF.

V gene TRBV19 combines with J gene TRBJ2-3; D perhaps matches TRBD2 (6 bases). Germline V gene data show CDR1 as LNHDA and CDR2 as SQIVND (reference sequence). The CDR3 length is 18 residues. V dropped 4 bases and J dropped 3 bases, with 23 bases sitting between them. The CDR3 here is CASSTKGRGSSVTDTQYF. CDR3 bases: TGTGCCAGTAGTACTAAGGGGCGGGGCAGCTCCGTTACAGATACGCAGTATTTT.

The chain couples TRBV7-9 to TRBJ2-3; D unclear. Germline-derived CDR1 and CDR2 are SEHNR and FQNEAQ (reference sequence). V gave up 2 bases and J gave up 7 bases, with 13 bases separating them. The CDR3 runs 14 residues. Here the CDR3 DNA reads TGTGCCAGCAGCTTACCCCCCCCCAGATATACGCAGTATTTT. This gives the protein CASSLPPPRYTQYF.

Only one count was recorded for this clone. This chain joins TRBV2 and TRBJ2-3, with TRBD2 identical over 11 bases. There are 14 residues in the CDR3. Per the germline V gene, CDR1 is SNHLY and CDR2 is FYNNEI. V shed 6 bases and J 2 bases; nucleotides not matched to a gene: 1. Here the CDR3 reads CASRGLADTDTQYF. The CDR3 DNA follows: TGTGCCAGCAGGGGACTAGCGGACACAGATACGCAGTATTTT.

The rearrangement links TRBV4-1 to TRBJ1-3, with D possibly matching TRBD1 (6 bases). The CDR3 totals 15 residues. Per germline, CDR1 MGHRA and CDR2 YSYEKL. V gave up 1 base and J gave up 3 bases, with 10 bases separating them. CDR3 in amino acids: CASSQVGANGNTIYF. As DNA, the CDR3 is TGCGCCAGCAGCCAAGTGGGGGCAAATGGAAACACCATATATTTT.

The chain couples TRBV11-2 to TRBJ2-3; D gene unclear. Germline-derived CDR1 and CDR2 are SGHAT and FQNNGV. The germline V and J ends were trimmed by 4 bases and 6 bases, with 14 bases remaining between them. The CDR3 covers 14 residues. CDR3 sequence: CASSSTQAVDTQYF. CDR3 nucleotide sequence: TGTGCCAGCAGCTCCACCCAGGCAGTGGATACGCAGTATTTT.

The CDR3: CASSPRDYLQETQYF. The CDR3 DNA sequence: TGTGCCAGTAGTCCAAGGGACTACCTCCAAGAGACCCAGTACTTC. The V call is TRBV19, the J call TRBJ2-5; 7 bases are a match to TRBD2. Germline V gene data show CDR1 as LNHDA and CDR2 as SQIVND (reference sequence). The ends lost 5 bases at V and 1 base at J; junction bases unmatched: 7. There are 15 residues in the CDR3.